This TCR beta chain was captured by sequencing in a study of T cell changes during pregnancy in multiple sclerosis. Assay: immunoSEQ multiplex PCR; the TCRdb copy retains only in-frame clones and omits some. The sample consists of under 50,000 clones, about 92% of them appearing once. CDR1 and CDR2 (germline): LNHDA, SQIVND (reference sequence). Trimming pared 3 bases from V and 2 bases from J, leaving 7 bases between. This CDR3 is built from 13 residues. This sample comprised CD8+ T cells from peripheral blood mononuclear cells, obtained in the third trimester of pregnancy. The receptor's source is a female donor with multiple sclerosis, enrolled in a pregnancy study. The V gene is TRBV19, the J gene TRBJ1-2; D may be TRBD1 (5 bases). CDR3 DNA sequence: TGTGCCAGTAGTATCGGGGGGAACTATGGCTACACCTTC. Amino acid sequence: CASSIGGNYGYTF.